This T cell receptor beta chain is from a study of beta chain features in type 1 diabetes. Study-wide findings and caveats: In type 1 diabetes patients, VDJ junctions had fewer insertions; deletions at these junctions were more frequent. Shortening that was moderate but significant affected the TCRB CDR3s of Type 1 diabetes patients in all four CD4+ subsets.

By way of CD45RO/CCR7/CD25/CD127/CD95/CD27, the CD4+ regulatory, stem cell-like memory, central memory and naive cells were sorted. V gave up 7 bases and J gave up 2 bases; unmatched junction bases: 6. Per germline, CDR1 SNHLY and CDR2 FYNNEI. This CDR3 comprises 15 residues. Expressed TCRB transcripts were sequenced after all isolated RNA was converted to cDNA. Using immunoSEQ multiplex PCR, the repertoire was profiled, and TCRdb retains in-frame clones only, with some absent. This sample yields 250,000 to 350,000 clones, of which over 14% are seen a single time; 0.015% to 0.019% belongs to the top ten. There are a few counts of this clone. Its antigen is not identified.

This receptor was identified in a man younger than 35 with type 1 diabetes. This chain connects TRBV2 to TRBJ2-1; 9 positions match TRBD2. Sequenced input: naive CD4+ T cells from blood. The CDR3 DNA reads TGTGCCAGCAAGCCGGGACTAGCAGCCTACAATGAGCAGTTCTTC. Residues: CASKPGLAAYNEQFF.